This T cell receptor beta chain stems from a study of cytomegalovirus exposure and HLA in healthy donors. Primers included in the PCR were 60 Vbeta and 13 Jbeta primers. Clones were read by immunoSEQ multiplex PCR, and TCRdb kept only the in-frame ones, dropping some. The top ten clones hold about 9.3% of a sample with 150,000 to 200,000 clones, 70% to 90% of them seen once. Germline lookup yields CDR1 SGDLS and CDR2 YYNGEE. This CDR3 has 16 residues. Trimming at V came to 0 bases and at J to 7 bases, leaving 7 bases not matched to a gene. Sequenced sample: PBMCs. The V and J genes are TRBV9 and TRBJ2-1, with 10 nucleotides matching TRBD2. The clonotype originates from a man younger than 30 in good health and CMV-seropositive. For the CDR3, the DNA is TGTGCCAGCAGCGTAGGGCTGGGACTAGCGAAGAATGAGCAGTTCTTC. It codes for CASSVGLGLAKNEQFF.